Reported below is one TCR beta chain. Its matching antigen is unknown. A single base separates this from a much larger clone, so it may be a read error. The CDR3 spans 14 residues. Every naive CD8 library was made from between roughly 18,000 and 1,000,000 sorted cells with 10%, 30% or 50% RNA. TCRdb used MiXCR to reprocess the PCR reads, holding one entry per CDR3 protein. The repertoire holds 400,000 to 600,000 distinct CDR3 sequences, with around 25% as singletons. This sample is drawn from a study of molecular identifiers for immune sequencing clone quantification. Study findings and constraints: More than 98% of effector molecules, versus under 1% of naive-cell molecules, belonged to clones above 20 RNA copies.

The sample taken for sequencing was naive CD8+ T cells from blood, with Jurkat cell RNA spiked in. As for subset: FACS-sorted CD8+CD4-CCR7+CD45RA+ naive T cells. The V gene is TRBV12-3 or TRBV12-4, the J gene TRBJ2-1; perhaps TRBD1 as D (6 bases). The receptor's source is a human donor in good health. Some libraries in this study had Jurkat cell RNA spiked in. The CDR3 protein is CAGSVNRDSNEQFF. Written as DNA, the CDR3 is TGTGCCGGCAGTGTAAACAGGGATTCCAATGAGCAGTTCTTC.